This TCR beta chain was retrieved from a study of T cell responses to AZD1222 COVID-19 vaccine. Profiled with immunoSEQ multiplex PCR; TCRdb holds only in-frame clones, not every one. The table shows 96,000 or so clones, with nearly 90% occurring only once. The CDR3 consists of 13 residues. V dropped 0 bases and J dropped 6 bases, with 6 bases sitting between them. CDR1 is SGHKS, CDR2 YYEKEE, per germline (reference sequence). The rearrangement links TRBV5-5 to TRBJ2-2; D not resolved. The sample consisted of peripheral blood, taken on day 0 of AZD1222 vaccination. The source is an adult in good health. CDR3 sequence reads: CASSLAAPGELFF. In DNA, the CDR3 is TGTGCCAGCAGCTTGGCGGCGCCCGGGGAGCTGTTTTTT.